Reported below is one T cell receptor (beta chain). The sample comes from a study of blood T cell repertoires in COVID-19. The wider study: Samples of COVID-19 (acute and convalescent) were obtained from the United States, Italy and Spain. The cDNA or gDNA used as material had been derived from T cells, B-cell-depleted T cells, or PBMCs.

Germline CDR1 and CDR2: LNHDA and SQIVND (reference sequence). The V segment lost 6 bases and the J segment 5 bases; nucleotides outside the gene matches: 6. The CDR3 runs 15 residues. In the authors' workflow: Amplification with reference gene primers provided the estimates of nucleated cell counts. Only in-frame clones appear in the TCRdb table, and some are missing; sequencing was by immunoSEQ multiplex PCR. V and J calls and clone size are copied from that table; D and trimming were computed from the DNA. The sample lists roughly 200,000 clones, around 83% occurring once. This TCR was sampled from a human donor in a cohort sampled during active COVID-19. The chain carries TRBV19 and TRBJ2-1; 11 nucleotides match TRBD2. The material sequenced was peripheral blood. The CDR3 region has the DNA TGTGCCAGTAGCTTCTCTAGCGGGAGGAACAATGAGCAGTTCTTC. This encodes CASSFSSGRNNEQFF.